This TCR beta chain derives from a study of T cells expressing NK-cell markers. Germline V gives CDR1 KGHSH, CDR2 LQKENI. The CDR3 extends over 13 amino acids. TCRdb reprocessed the 5' RACE reads; each CDR3 protein has one entry and no DNA is given. This sample's clone table lists about 400,000 distinct CDR3 sequences. Sequenced sample: blood T cells: a sorted CD56 or NKG2C T cell subset, CD4+ or CD8+ T cells, or bulk PBMC T cells (not recorded which). The receptor comes from a woman aged 45-60 years in good health. The rearrangement joins TRBV18 to TRBJ2-3. CDR3 region: CASSPPSVYTQYF.